This T cell receptor (beta chain) appears in the sequencing data of a study of CD4+ T cells in melanoma. This CDR3 has 14 amino acids. V was clipped by 7 bases and J by 2 bases, with 15 bases between them. CDR1 and CDR2 (germline): SQVTM, ANQGSEA. The assay was immunoSEQ multiplex PCR, and TCRdb's table has in-frame clones only and misses some. This sample has roughly 10,000 clones, with around 78% found just once. This TCR was recovered from a human donor with melanoma. The sequenced sample consisted of cells from a culture (not recorded whether cultured in vitro). The chain uses TRBV29-1 and TRBJ2-1; TRBD1 might be the D (6 bases). The CDR3 sequence: CSAETGITYNEQFF. In nucleotides, the CDR3 is TGCAGCGCCGAAACAGGGATTACCTACAATGAGCAGTTCTTC.